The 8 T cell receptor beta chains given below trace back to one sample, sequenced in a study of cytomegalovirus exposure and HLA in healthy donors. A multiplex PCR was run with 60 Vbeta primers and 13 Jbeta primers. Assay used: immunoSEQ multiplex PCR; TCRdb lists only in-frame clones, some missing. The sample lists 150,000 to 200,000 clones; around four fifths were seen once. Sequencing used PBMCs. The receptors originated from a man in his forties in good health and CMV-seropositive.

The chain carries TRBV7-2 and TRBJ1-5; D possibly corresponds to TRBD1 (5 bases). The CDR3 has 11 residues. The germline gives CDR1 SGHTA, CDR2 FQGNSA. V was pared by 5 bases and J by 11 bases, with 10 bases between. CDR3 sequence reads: CASSEQGAQHF. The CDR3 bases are TGTGCCAGCAGCGAGCAAGGGGCCCAGCATTTT.

CDR3 nucleotide sequence: TGTGCCAGCAGCCCCCTCAGGGCAGTGAACACTGAAGCTTTCTTT. Protein: CASSPLRAVNTEAFF. The chain recombines TRBV13 with TRBJ1-1, with D perhaps TRBD1 (5 bases). This CDR3 spans 15 amino acids. The germline V gene has CDR1 PRHDT and CDR2 FYEKMQ (reference sequence). Between the trimmed V and J ends, which lost 5 bases and 0 bases, there was a span of 13 bases.

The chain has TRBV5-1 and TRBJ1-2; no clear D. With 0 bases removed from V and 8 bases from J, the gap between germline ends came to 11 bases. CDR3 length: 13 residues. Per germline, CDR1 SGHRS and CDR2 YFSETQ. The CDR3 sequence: CASSLGERYGYTF. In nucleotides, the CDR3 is TGCGCCAGCAGCTTGGGGGAGCGATACGGCTACACCTTC.

This chain's CDR3 is CASSLGRTISQETQYF. CDR3 DNA sequence: TGTGCCAGCAGCTTAGGACGGACAATTTCCCAAGAGACCCAGTACTTC. The chain combines TRBV7-2 with TRBJ2-5, with a tentative D call TRBD1 (5 bases). V lost 1 base and J 1 base, leaving 13 bases between the germline ends. The CDR3 extends over 16 amino acids. CDR1 SGHTA and CDR2 FQGNSA come from the germline V gene.

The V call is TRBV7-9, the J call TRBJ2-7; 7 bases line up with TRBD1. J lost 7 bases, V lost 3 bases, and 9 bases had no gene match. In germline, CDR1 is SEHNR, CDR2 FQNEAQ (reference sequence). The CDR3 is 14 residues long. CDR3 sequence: CASSFTGALGEQYF. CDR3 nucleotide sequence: TGTGCCAGCAGCTTCACAGGGGCCTTAGGGGAGCAGTACTTC. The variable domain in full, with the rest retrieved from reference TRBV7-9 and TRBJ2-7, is DTGVSQNPRHKITKRGQNVTFRCDPISEHNRLYWYRQTLGQGPEFLTYFQNEAQLEKSRLLSDRFSAERPKGSFSTLEIQRTEQGDSAMYLCASSFTGALGEQYFGPGTRLTVT.

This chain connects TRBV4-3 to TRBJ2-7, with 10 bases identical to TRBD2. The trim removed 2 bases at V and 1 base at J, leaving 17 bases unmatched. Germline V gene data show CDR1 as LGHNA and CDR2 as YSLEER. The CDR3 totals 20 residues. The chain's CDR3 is CASSQTLTGASGSGSYEQYF. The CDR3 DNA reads TGCGCCAGCAGCCAAACTCTGACTGGAGCTAGCGGGAGTGGGTCCTACGAGCAGTACTTC.

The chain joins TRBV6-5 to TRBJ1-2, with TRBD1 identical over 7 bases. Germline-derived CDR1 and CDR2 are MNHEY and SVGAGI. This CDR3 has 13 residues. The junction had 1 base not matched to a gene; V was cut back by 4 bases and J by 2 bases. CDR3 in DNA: TGTGCCAGCAGTTCGACAGGGAACTATGGCTACACCTTC. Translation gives CASSSTGNYGYTF.

CDR3 sequence: CASSQEVGVTDTQYF. The CDR3 DNA follows: TGCGCCAGCAGCCAAGAAGTGGGAGTTACAGATACGCAGTATTTT. The chain uses TRBV4-1 and TRBJ2-3; possible D gene TRBD2, 5 bases. V lost 0 bases and J lost 3, with 10 bases in between. CDR1 and CDR2 (germline): MGHRA, YSYEKL. The CDR3 contains 15 residues.